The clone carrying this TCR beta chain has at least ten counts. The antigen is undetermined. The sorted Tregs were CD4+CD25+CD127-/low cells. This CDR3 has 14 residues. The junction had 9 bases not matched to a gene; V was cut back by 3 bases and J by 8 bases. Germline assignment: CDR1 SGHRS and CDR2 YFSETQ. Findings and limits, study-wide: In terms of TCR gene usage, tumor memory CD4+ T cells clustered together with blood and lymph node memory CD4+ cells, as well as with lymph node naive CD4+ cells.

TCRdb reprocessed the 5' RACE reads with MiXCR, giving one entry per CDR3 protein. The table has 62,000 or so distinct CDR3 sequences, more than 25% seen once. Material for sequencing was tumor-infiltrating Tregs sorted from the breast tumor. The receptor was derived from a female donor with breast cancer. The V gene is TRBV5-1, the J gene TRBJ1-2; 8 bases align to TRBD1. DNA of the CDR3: TGCGCCAGCAGCTCGGGACAGGTCTTAGGGGGCTACACCTTC. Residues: CASSSGQVLGGYTF.